Shown below are 14 T cell receptor beta chains from a single sample sequenced in a study of cytomegalovirus exposure and HLA in healthy donors. The repertoire was sequenced with immunoSEQ multiplex PCR; TCRdb's copy has only in-frame clones and lacks some. The sample includes about 360,000 clones, 86% seen only once; the top ten take 0.83%. The specimen was PBMCs. The receptors were gathered from a young woman in good health and CMV-seronegative.

This rearrangement joins TRBV5-1 to TRBJ2-5; TRBD1 matches at 7 bases. Germline V gene sequence: CDR1 SGHRS, CDR2 YFSETQ. With 0 bases clipped from V and 5 bases from J, the junction kept 7 bases outside the gene matches. This CDR3 comprises 15 residues. The CDR3 nucleotides are TGCGCCAGCAGCTTGGATACAGGGGAGTGGGAGACCCAGTACTTC. It is translated as CASSLDTGEWETQYF.

The rearrangement uses TRBV5-1 and TRBJ1-2; D uncertain. The CDR3 spans 11 residues. V was shortened by 4 bases and J by 5 bases, with 6 bases between the two germline ends. Germline CDR1 reads SGHRS; CDR2 reads YFSETQ. In DNA, the CDR3 is TGCGCCAGCAGCCCGGGGTATGGCTACACCTTC. It specifies CASSPGYGYTF. Supplemented by reference TRBV5-1 and TRBJ1-2, the full variable domain reads KAGVTQTPRYLIKTRGQQVTLSCSPISGHRSVSWYQQTPGQGLQFLFEYFSETQRNKGNFPGRFSGRQFSNSRSEMNVSTLELGDSALYLCASSPGYGYTFGSGTRLTVV.

V usage is TRBV6-6 and J usage is TRBJ2-2, with TRBD2 identical over 7 bases. CDR3 size: 15 residues. V shed 6 bases, J shed 5 bases, and the junction held 9 bases outside the gene matches. The germline V gene encodes CDR1 MNHNY and CDR2 SVGAGI (reference sequence). The CDR3 is CASRRASGSTGELFF. The CDR3 nucleotides are TGTGCCAGCAGGCGGGCTAGCGGTTCAACCGGGGAGCTGTTTTTT.

V usage is TRBV30 and J usage is TRBJ1-4; D possibly corresponds to TRBD1 (6 bases). Germline values: CDR1 GTSNPN, CDR2 SVGIG (reference sequence). CDR3 length equals 13 residues. The V gene lost 8 bases and the J gene lost 5 bases, with 15 bases spanning the gap. The CDR3 sequence is CAGGTGTNEKLFF. CDR3 DNA sequence: TGTGCCGGGGGAACAGGGACGAATGAAAAACTGTTTTTT.

V is TRBV10-3 and J is TRBJ2-1; 16 nucleotides line up with TRBD2. Germline V gives CDR1 ENHRY, CDR2 SYGVKD. The junction had 9 bases not matched to a gene; V was cut back by 5 bases and J by 2 bases. The length of the CDR3 is 19 residues. DNA of the CDR3: TGTGCCATCAGTACCGCCGGGACTAGCGGGAGGGCCACCTACAATGAGCAGTTCTTC. Protein: CAISTAGTSGRATYNEQFF.

This clone has only one observation. The rearrangement links TRBV5-6 to TRBJ1-2; D is perhaps TRBD1 (6 bases). Germline V gene lookup returns CDR1 SGHDT and CDR2 YYEEEE. The CDR3 covers 14 residues. With 4 bases removed from V and 4 bases from J, the gap between germline ends came to 14 bases. The DNA for the CDR3 is TGTGCCAGCAGCGGGGCTCAGGGGTCCTATGGCTACACCTTC. It specifies CASSGAQGSYGYTF.

The chain recombines TRBV28 with TRBJ2-7; D may be TRBD1 (6 bases). Trimming took off 7 bases at V and 1 base at J, with 14 bases between the two ends. This CDR3 is built from 14 residues. Germline-derived CDR1 and CDR2 are MDHEN and SYDVKM. CDR3 in DNA: TGTGCCAGCACTAGGACAGTACTTTCCTACGAGCAGTACTTC. It is translated as CASTRTVLSYEQYF.

The rearrangement joins TRBV13 to TRBJ2-7, with 9 bases aligning to TRBD1. The CDR3 totals 16 residues. The J segment lost 6 bases and the V segment lost 2 bases, leaving 11 bases of the junction unmatched. Per germline, CDR1 PRHDT and CDR2 FYEKMQ (reference sequence). The CDR3 is CASSLKWRTGDGEQYF. In DNA, the CDR3 is TGTGCCAGCAGCTTAAAGTGGAGGACAGGGGATGGCGAGCAGTACTTC.

This clone was recorded a few times. This chain links TRBV19 with TRBJ1-5; the D is unclear. Germline lookup yields CDR1 LNHDA and CDR2 SQIVND (reference sequence). This CDR3 has 14 amino acids. V was clipped by 3 bases and J by 3 bases, with 9 bases between them. The CDR3 DNA reads as TGTGCCAGTAGTATCAACAGCAACAATCAGCCCCAGCATTTT. Amino acid sequence: CASSINSNNQPQHF.

The chain couples TRBV6-5 to TRBJ2-7; 11 bases map to TRBD1. Germline V gene sequence: CDR1 MNHEY, CDR2 SVGAGI. V lost 0 bases to trimming and J lost 5 bases; unmatched junction nucleotides: 3. CDR3 length: 15 residues. CDR3 amino acids: CASSYSRTGGHEQYF. The CDR3 DNA follows: TGTGCCAGCAGTTACTCGCGGACAGGGGGCCACGAGCAGTACTTC.

A single count supports this clone. The chain joins TRBV9 to TRBJ1-3; D gene uncertain. The CDR3 has 15 residues. Germline values: CDR1 SGDLS, CDR2 YYNGEE. Trimming cost V 3 bases and J 2 bases, with 12 bases left between them. The CDR3 DNA is TGTGCCAGCAGCGCAGTACACAGCCCTGGAAACACCATATATTTT. Its protein product is CASSAVHSPGNTIYF.

This clone was observed a handful of times. The chain joins TRBV2 to TRBJ1-2, with D hard to call. CDR1 and CDR2 from the germline V gene are SNHLY and FYNNEI. Trimming took off 5 bases at V and 9 bases at J, with 16 bases between the two ends. The CDR3 contains 13 residues. CDR3 residues: CASSWEGGQSYTF. The CDR3 bases are TGTGCCAGCAGTTGGGAGGGAGGCCAGAGCTACACCTTC.

The V gene is TRBV29-1, the J gene TRBJ2-2, with 10 bases matching TRBD1. CDR1 and CDR2 from the germline V gene are SQVTM and ANQGSEA. CDR3 length equals 13 residues. Germline trimming cut 6 bases from V and 4 bases from J; bases unmatched to any gene: 2. CDR3 sequence: CSVGTGATGELFF. The CDR3 nucleotides read TGCAGCGTGGGGACAGGGGCCACCGGGGAGCTGTTTTTT.

The rearrangement joins TRBV11-3 to TRBJ2-5, with a weak D call TRBD2 (6 bases). The CDR3 loop spans 13 amino acids. Trimming took 5 bases from V and 2 from J, leaving 9 bases between them. Germline V gives CDR1 SGHNT, CDR2 YENEEA. DNA for the CDR3: TGTGCCAGCAGCCGGGACTTACAAGAGACCCAGTACTTC. It yields the protein CASSRDLQETQYF.